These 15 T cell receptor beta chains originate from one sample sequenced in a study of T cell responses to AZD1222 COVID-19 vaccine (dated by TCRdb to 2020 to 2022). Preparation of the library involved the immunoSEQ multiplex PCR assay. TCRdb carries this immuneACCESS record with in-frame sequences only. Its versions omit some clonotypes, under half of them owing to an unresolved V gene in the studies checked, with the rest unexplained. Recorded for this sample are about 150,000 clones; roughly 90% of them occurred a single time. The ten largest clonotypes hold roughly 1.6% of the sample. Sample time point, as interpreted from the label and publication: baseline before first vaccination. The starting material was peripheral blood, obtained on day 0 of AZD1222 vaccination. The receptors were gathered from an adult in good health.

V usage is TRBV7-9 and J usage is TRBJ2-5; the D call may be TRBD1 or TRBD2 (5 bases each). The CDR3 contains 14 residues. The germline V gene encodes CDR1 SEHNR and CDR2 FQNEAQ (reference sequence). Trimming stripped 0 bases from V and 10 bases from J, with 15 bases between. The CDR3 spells CASSLAGVAYDQYF. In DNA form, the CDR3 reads TGTGCCAGCAGCTTAGCGGGGGTGGCGTATGACCAGTACTTC.

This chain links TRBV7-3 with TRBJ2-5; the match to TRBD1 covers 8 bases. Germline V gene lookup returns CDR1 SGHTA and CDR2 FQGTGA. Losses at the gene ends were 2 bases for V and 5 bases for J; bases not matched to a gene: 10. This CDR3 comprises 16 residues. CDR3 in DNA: TGTGCCAGCAGCTTAGGTTCACAGGGGGGTGAGGAGACCCAGTACTTC. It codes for CASSLGSQGGEETQYF. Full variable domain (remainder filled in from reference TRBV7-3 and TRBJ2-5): GAGVSQTPSNKVTEKGKYVELRCDPISGHTALYWYRQSLGQGPEFLIYFQGTGAADDSGLPNDRFFAVRPEGSVSTLKIQRTERGDSAVYLCASSLGSQGGEETQYFGPGTRLLVL.

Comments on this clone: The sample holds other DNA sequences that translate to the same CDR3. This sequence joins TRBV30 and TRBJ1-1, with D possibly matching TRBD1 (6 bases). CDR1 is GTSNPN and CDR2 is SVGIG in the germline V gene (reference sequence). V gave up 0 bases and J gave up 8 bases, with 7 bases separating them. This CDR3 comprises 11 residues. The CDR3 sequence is CAWSVGTEAFF. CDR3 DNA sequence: TGTGCCTGGAGTGTAGGGACAGAAGCTTTCTTT.

CDR3 bases: TGCGCCAGCAGCTTGGCCCCAGGGTCCTACGAGCAGTACTTC. Residues: CASSLAPGSYEQYF. The chain employs TRBV5-1 and TRBJ2-7; TRBD1 is a possible D gene (5 bases). The CDR3 runs 14 residues. V lost 0 bases, J lost 1 base, and 8 bases lay in between. The germline V gene encodes CDR1 SGHRS and CDR2 YFSETQ. Looking up the rest from reference TRBV5-1 and TRBJ2-7 gives the full variable domain: KAGVTQTPRYLIKTRGQQVTLSCSPISGHRSVSWYQQTPGQGLQFLFEYFSETQRNKGNFPGRFSGRQFSNSRSEMNVSTLELGDSALYLCASSLAPGSYEQYFGPGTRLTVT.

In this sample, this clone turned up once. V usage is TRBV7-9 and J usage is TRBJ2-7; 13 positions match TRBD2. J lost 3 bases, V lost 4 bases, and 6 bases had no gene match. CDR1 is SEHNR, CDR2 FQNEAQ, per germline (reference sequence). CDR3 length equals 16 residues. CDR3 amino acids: CASSSRLAGGSYEQYF. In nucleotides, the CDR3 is TGTGCCAGCAGCTCAAGACTAGCGGGAGGAAGCTACGAGCAGTACTTC.

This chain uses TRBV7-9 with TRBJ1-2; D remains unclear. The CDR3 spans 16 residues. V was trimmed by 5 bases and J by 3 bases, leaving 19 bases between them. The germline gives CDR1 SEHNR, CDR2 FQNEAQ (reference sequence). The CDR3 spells CASSPWASTVDYGYTF. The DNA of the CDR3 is TGTGCCAGCAGCCCCTGGGCCTCCACGGTCGACTATGGCTACACCTTC.

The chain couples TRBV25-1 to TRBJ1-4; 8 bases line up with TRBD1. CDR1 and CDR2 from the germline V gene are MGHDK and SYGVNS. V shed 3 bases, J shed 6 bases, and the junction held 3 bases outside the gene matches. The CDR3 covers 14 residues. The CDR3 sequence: CASSDQGAYEKLFF. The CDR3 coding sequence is TGTGCCAGCAGTGACCAGGGGGCCTATGAAAAACTGTTTTTT. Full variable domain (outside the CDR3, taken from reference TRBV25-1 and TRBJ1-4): EADIYQTPRYLVIGTGKKITLECSQTMGHDKMYWYQQDPGMELHLIHYSYGVNSTEKGDLSSESTVSRIRTEHFPLTLESARPSHTSQYLCASSDQGAYEKLFFGSGTQLSVL.

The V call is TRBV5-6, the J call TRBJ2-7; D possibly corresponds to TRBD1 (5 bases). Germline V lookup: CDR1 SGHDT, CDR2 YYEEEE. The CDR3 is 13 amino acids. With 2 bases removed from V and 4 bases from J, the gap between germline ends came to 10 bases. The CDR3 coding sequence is TGTGCCAGCAGCTTAGGGGATGCGTACGAGCAGTACTTC. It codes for CASSLGDAYEQYF.

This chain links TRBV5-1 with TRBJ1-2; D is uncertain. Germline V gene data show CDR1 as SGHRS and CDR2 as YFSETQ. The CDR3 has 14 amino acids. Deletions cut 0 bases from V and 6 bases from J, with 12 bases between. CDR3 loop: CASSLDGLRNGYTF. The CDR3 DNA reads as TGCGCCAGCAGCTTGGACGGACTCCGGAATGGCTACACCTTC.

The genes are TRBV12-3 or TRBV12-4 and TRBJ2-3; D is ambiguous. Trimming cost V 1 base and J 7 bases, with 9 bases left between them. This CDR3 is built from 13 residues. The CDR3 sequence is CASSLGLRYTQYF. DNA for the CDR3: TGTGCCAGCAGTTTAGGGTTGAGGTATACGCAGTATTTT.

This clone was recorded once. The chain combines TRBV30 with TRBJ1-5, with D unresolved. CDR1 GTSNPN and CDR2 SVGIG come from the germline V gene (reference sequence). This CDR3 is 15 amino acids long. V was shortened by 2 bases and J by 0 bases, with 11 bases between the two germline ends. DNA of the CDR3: TGTGCCTGGAGTAAGGAGAGACTTAGCAATCAGCCCCAGCATTTT. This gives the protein CAWSKERLSNQPQHF. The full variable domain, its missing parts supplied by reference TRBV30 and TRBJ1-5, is SQTIHQWPATLVQPVGSPLSLECTVEGTSNPNLYWYRQAAGRGLQLLFYSVGIGQISSEVPQNLSASRPQDRQFILSSKKLLLSDSGFYLCAWSKERLSNQPQHFGDGTRLSIL.

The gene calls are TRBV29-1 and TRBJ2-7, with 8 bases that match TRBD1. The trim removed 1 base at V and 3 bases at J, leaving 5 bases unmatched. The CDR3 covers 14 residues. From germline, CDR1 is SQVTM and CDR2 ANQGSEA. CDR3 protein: CSVEGLGQDYEQYF. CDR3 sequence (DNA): TGCAGCGTTGAAGGGTTGGGACAGGACTACGAGCAGTACTTC.

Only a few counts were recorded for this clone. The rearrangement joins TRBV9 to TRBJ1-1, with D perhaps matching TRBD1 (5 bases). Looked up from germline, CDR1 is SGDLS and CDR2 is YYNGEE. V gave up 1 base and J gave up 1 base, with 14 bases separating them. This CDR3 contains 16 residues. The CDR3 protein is CASSVQGFPGNTEAFF. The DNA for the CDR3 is TGTGCCAGCAGCGTACAGGGATTCCCCGGGAACACTGAAGCTTTCTTT.

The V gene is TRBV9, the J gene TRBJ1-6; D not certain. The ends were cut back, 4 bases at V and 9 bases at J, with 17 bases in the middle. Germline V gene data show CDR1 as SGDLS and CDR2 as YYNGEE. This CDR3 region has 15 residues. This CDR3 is CASSFGADYRSPLHF. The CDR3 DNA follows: TGTGCCAGCAGCTTCGGCGCCGACTATCGTTCACCCCTCCACTTT.

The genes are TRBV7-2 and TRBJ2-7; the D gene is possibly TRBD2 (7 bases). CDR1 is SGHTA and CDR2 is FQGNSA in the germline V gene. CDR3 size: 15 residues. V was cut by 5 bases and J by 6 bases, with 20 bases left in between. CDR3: CASSQGGRERAEQYF. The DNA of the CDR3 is TGTGCCAGCAGCCAAGGGGGGCGGGAGAGAGCCGAGCAGTACTTC.